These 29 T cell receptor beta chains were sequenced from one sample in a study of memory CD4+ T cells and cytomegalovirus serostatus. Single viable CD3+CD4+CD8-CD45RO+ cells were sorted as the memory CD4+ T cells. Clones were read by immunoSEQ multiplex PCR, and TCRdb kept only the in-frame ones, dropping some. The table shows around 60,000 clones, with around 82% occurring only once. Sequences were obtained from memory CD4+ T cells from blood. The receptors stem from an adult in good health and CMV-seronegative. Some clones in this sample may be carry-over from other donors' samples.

The DNA for the CDR3 is TGTGCCACCAGCCCCCGGGACGGGACAGGGGGCAGGACTAATGAAAAACTGTTTTTT. This sequence encodes CATSPRDGTGGRTNEKLFF. This chain connects TRBV15 to TRBJ1-4; TRBD1 matches 12 bases. This CDR3 region has 19 residues. The V gene end was trimmed by 5 bases and the J gene end by 2 bases; junction bases not matched to a gene: 12. The V gene's germline CDR1 is LNHNV and CDR2 YYDKDF (reference sequence).

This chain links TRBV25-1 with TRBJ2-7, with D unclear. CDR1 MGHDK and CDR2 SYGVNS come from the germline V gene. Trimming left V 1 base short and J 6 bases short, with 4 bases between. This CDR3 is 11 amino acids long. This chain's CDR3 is CASSESVEQYF. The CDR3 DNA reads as TGTGCCAGCAGTGAATCGGTCGAGCAGTACTTC.

CDR3 sequence (DNA): TGTGCCAGCAGCTTTGGGCAGTACTTC. Protein sequence: CASSFGQYF. The chain couples TRBV12-1 to TRBJ2-7. TRBV12-1 is recorded as a pseudogene. CDR3 size: 9 residues.

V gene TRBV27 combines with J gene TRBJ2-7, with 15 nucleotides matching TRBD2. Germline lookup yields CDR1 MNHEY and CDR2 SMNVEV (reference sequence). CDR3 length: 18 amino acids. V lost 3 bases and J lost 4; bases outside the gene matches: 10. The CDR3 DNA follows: TGTGCCAGCAGTTTGGTTGGGACTAGCGGGAGGCTTAAATACGAGCAGTACTTC. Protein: CASSLVGTSGRLKYEQYF.

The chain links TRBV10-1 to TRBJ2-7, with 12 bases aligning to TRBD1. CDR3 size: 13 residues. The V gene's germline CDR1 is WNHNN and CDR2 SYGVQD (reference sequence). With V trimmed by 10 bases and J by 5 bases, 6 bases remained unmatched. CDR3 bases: TGCGCCACCTGGGGACAGGGGGCGCACGAGCAGTACTTC. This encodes CATWGQGAHEQYF.

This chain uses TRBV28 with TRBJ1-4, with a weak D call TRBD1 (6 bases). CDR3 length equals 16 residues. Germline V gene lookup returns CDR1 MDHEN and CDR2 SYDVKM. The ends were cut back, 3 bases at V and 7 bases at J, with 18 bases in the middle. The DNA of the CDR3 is TGTGCCAGCAGTTTGGGGTTGACAGGCACCTTTGAAAAACTGTTTTTT. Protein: CASSLGLTGTFEKLFF. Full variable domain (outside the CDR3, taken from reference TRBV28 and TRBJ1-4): DVKVTQSSRYLVKRTGEKVFLECVQDMDHENMFWYRQDPGLGLRLIYFSYDVKMKEKGDIPEGYSVSREKKERFSLILESASTNQTSMYLCASSLGLTGTFEKLFFGSGTQLSVL.

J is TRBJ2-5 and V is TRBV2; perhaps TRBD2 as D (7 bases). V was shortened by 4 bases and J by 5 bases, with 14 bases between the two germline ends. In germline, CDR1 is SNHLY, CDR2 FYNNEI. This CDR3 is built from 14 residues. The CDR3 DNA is TGTGCCAGCAGTGTTGGGGGAGGGGGGGAGACCCAGTACTTC. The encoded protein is CASSVGGGGETQYF. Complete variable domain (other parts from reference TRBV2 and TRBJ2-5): EPEVTQTPSHQVTQMGQEVILRCVPISNHLYFYWYRQILGQKVEFLVSFYNNEISEKSEIFDDQFSVERPDGSNFTLKIRSTKLEDSAMYFCASSVGGGGETQYFGPGTRLLVL.

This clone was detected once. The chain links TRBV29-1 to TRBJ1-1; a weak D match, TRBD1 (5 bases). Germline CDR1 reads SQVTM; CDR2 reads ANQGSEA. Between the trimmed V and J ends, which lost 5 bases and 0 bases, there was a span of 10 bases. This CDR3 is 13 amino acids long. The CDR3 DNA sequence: TGCAGCGTTCTTGGGGACTTGAACACTGAAGCTTTCTTT. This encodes CSVLGDLNTEAFF.

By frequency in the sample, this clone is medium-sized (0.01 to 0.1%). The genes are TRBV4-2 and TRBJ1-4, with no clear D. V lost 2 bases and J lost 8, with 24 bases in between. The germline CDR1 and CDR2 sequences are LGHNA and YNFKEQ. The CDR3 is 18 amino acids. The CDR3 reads CASSQLLLKEGLREKLFF. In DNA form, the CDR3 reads TGTGCCAGCAGCCAACTTTTGCTCAAGGAGGGATTACGGGAAAAACTGTTTTTT.

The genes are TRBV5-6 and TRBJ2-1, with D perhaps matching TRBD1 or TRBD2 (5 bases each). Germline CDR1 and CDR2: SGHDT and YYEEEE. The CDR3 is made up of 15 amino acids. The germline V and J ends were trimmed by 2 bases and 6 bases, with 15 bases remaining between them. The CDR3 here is CASSFGAFGGNEQFF. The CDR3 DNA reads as TGTGCCAGCAGCTTTGGGGCGTTTGGAGGCAATGAGCAGTTCTTC.

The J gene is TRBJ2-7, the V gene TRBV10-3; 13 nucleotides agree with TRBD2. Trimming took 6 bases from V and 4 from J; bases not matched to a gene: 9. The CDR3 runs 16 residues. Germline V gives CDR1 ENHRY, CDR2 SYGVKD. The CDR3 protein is CAIRDYRGLAGYEQYF. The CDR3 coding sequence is TGTGCCATCAGAGATTACCGGGGACTAGCGGGATACGAGCAGTACTTC.

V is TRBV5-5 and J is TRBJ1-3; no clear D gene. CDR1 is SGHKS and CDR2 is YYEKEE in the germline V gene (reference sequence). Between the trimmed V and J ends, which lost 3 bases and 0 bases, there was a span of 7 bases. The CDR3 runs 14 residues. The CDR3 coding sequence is TGTGCCAGCAGCTCGGCAGGCTCTGGAAACACCATATATTTT. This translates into CASSSAGSGNTIYF.

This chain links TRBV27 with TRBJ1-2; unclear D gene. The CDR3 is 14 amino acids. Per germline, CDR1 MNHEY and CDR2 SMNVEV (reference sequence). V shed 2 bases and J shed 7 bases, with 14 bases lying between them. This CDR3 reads CASSLRGVTSGYTF. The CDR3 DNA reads TGTGCCAGCAGTTTACGTGGGGTTACGAGTGGCTACACCTTC.

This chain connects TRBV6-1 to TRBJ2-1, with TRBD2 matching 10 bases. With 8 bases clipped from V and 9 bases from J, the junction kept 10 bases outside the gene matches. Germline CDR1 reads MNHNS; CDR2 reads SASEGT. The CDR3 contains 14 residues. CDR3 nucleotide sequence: TGTGCCAGCGTAGAACTAGCGGGATCGGGTGAGCAGTTCTTC. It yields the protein CASVELAGSGEQFF.

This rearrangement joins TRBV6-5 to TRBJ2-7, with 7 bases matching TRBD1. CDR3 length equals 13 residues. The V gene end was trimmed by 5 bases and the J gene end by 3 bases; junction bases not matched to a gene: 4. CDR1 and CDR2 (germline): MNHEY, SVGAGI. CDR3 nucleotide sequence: TGTGCCAGCAGTCGCGACAGGGACTACGAGCAGTACTTC. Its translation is CASSRDRDYEQYF.

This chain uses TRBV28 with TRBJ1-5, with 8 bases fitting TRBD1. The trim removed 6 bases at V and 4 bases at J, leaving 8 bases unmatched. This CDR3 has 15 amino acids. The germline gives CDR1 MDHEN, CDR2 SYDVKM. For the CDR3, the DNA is TGTGCCAGCAGAACCGACAGGGGTTGGAATCAGCCCCAGCATTTT. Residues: CASRTDRGWNQPQHF. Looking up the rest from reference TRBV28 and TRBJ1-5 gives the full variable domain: DVKVTQSSRYLVKRTGEKVFLECVQDMDHENMFWYRQDPGLGLRLIYFSYDVKMKEKGDIPEGYSVSREKKERFSLILESASTNQTSMYLCASRTDRGWNQPQHFGDGTRLSIL.

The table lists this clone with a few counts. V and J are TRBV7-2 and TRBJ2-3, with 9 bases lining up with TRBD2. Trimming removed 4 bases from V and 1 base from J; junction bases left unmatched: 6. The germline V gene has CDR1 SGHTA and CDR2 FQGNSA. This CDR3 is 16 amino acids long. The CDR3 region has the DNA TGTGCCAGCAGCTCTCCTTGGACTAGCGGCACAGATACGCAGTATTTT. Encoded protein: CASSSPWTSGTDTQYF.

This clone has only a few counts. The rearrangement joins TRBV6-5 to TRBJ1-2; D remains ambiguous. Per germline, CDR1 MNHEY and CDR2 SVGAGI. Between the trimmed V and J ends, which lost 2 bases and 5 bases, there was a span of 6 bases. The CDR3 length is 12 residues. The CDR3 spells CASSYLGYGYTF. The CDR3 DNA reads TGTGCCAGCAGTTACCTTGGGTATGGCTACACCTTC.

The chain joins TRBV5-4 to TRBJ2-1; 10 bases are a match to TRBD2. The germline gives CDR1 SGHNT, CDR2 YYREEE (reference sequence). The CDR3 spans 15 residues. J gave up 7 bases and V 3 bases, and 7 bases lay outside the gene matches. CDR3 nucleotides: TGTGCCAGCAGCTCTTCAGCGGGAGGGCCGAATGAGCAGTTCTTC. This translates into CASSSSAGGPNEQFF. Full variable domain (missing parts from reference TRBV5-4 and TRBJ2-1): ETGVTQSPTHLIKTRGQQVTLRCSSQSGHNTVSWYQQALGQGPQFIFQYYREEENGRGNFPPRFSGLQFPNYSSELNVNALELDDSALYLCASSSSAGGPNEQFFGPGTRLTVL.

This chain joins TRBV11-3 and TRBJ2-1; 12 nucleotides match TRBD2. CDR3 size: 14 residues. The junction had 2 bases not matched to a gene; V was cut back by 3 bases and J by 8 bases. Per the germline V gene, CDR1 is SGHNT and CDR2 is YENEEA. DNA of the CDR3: TGTGCCAGCAGCTTGACTAGCGGGAGTTATGAGCAGTTCTTC. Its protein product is CASSLTSGSYEQFF.

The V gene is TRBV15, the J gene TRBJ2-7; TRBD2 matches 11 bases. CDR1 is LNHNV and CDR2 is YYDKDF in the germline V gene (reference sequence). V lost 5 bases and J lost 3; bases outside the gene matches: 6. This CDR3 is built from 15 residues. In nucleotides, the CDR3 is TGTGCCACCAGCCCCAAAGGGACTAGCGGCTACGAGCAGTACTTC. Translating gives CATSPKGTSGYEQYF.

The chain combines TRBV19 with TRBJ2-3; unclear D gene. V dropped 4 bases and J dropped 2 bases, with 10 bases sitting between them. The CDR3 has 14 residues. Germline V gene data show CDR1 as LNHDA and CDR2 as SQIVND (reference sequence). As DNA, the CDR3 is TGTGCCAGTAGTACAGGTCAAGACACAGATACGCAGTATTTT. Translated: CASSTGQDTDTQYF.

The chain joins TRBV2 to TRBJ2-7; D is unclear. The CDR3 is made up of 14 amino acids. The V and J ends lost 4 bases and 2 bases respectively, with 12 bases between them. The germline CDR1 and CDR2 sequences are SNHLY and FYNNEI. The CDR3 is CASSVTFGPYEQYF. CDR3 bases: TGTGCCAGCAGTGTCACCTTCGGGCCCTACGAGCAGTACTTC.

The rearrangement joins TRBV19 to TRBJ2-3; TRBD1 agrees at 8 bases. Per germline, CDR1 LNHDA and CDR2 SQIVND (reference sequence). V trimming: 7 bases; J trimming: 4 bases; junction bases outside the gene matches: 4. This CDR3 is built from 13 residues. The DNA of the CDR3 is TGTGCCAGTAATACAGGGGGGCCAGATACGCAGTATTTT. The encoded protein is CASNTGGPDTQYF.

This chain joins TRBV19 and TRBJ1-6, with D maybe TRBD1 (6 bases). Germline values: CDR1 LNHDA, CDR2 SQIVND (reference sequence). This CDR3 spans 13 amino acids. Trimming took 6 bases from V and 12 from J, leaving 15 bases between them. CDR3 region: CASSPQGEGPLHF. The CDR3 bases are TGTGCCAGTAGCCCACAGGGAGAGGGACCCCTCCACTTT.

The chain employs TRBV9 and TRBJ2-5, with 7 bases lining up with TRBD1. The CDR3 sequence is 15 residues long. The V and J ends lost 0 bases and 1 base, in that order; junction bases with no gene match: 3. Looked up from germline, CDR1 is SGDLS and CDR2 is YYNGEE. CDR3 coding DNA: TGTGCCAGCAGCGTAGCAGGGACAGTCCAAGAGACCCAGTACTTC. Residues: CASSVAGTVQETQYF.

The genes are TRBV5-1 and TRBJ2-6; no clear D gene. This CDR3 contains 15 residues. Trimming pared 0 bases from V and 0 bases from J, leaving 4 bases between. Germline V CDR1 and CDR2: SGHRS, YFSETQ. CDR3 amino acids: CASSLDLSGANVLTF. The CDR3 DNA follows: TGCGCCAGCAGCTTGGATCTCTCTGGGGCCAACGTCCTGACTTTC.

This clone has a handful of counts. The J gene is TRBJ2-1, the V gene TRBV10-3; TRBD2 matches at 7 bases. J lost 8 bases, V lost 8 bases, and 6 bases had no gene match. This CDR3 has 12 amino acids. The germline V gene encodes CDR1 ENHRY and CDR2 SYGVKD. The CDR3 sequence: CAISASGDEQFF. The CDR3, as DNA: TGTGCCATCTCCGCTAGCGGCGATGAGCAGTTCTTC.

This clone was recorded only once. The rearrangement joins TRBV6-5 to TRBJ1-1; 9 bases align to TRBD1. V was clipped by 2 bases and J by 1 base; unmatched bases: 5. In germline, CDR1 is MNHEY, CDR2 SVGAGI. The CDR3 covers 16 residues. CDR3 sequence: CASSYRTGGRNTEAFF. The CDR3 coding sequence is TGTGCCAGCAGTTACCGAACAGGGGGCAGGAACACTGAAGCTTTCTTT.